This T cell receptor beta chain was sequenced for a study of CD8+ T cells in alopecia areata. Germline loops: CDR1 SGHRS, CDR2 YFSETQ. With 5 bases removed from V and 6 bases from J, the gap between germline ends came to 14 bases. The CDR3 is made up of 13 amino acids. Extracted from the samples, RNA was reverse transcribed into cDNA to serve as the sequencing template. Method: immunoSEQ multiplex PCR; TCRdb's copy keeps in-frame clones and lacks some. This sample has about 69,000 clones, with 55% to 65% found just once. This specimen consisted of CD8+ T cells sorted from blood, obtained at week 0. The receptor comes from a human donor with alopecia areata. The chain uses TRBV5-1 and TRBJ2-5, with D uncertain. The CDR3 DNA sequence: TGCGCCAGCAGATACTCGGAAATCAAGACCCAGTACTTC. As protein: CASRYSEIKTQYF.